This TCR beta chain is from a study of CD8 T cells in ankylosing spondylitis (dated by TCRdb to 2016 to 2017). About the study as a whole: T cell receptor beta repertoires were profiled in healthy donors and ankylosing spondylitis patients so that disease-linked TCR variants could be found. Peripheral blood was sampled, and synovial fluid was also collected from ankylosing spondylitis patients. The whole study cohort included over 85 healthy donors and about two dozen ankylosing spondylitis patients.

Of note for this clonotype: Its target antigen remains unknown. Qualities for individual bases were not recorded, and no much larger clone is one base off.

Overall results and qualifications from the work: In peripheral blood, the disease-linked clones were found at relatively low frequencies and had a CD8+ phenotype. A TCR beta motif of about eight highly homologous amino acid variants appeared characteristic of blood from ankylosing spondylitis patients. Some TCR beta motif variants had previously been reported in synovial fluid and blood of reactive arthritis patients, which suggested common disease-initiation mechanisms. According to the report, matched synovial fluid samples from ankylosing spondylitis patients were significantly enriched for the disease-linked clones.

The listed sequencing device is Illumina MiSeq. TCR beta libraries were prepared by quantitative 5'-RACE with molecular barcodes. The authors' pipeline ran thus. Disease-linked TCR variants were identified with a new computational method built on a probabilistic model of VDJ rearrangement. TCRdb took the public reads, trimmed them with fastp at Q25, ran MiXCR for clone calling and kept in-frame beta chains. Rows with a matching CDR3 protein are joined into one entry that keeps the most common DNA and genes. The V and J calls reflect TCRdb's pipeline rather than the authors' work. The sample table records approximately 17,000 distinct CDR3 sequences; roughly 8% of these occur just once. Less than 35% of the sample goes to the ten largest clones. Source material: blood. This clonotype originated in a male donor with ankylosing spondylitis or in good health (not recorded which).

The encoded CDR3 is CASSPDSGTQETQYF. In nucleotides, the sequence is TGTGCCAGCAGCCCGGACAGTGGAACTCAAGAGACCCAGTACTTC. Recombination connected TRBV7-2 to TRBJ2-5, with a weak D call of TRBD1 (6 bases match). V is cut by 5 bases and J by 2 bases, and the space between the germline ends is 15 bases. The germline V gene provides CDR1 SGHTA and CDR2 FQGNSA. From the cysteine up to the phenylalanine, the CDR3 has a length of 15 residues. The retained sequence is limited to the CDR3, 45 bases, with the frame set at the first base.